This entry lists 28 T cell receptor beta chains sequenced from one sample in a study of T cell repertoires in cytomegalovirus infection. No antigens are known for them. Each CDR3 protein is one row after TCRdb ran MiXCR on the reads. The table includes 830,000 or so distinct CDR3 sequences, roughly 33% detected once. The sample in question was cultured CD8+ T cells from PBMCs, obtained from culture after CMV antigen stimulation. These receptors were obtained from a human donor in good health (CMV status not recorded). Some clones in this sample may be carry-over from other donors' samples.

This clonotype was counted a single time. The V and J genes are TRBV6-2 or TRBV6-3 and TRBJ2-3; D is undetermined. This CDR3 spans 14 amino acids. Trimming shortened V by 0 bases and J by 4 bases, and 8 bases separated the two germline ends. In germline, CDR1 is MNHEY, CDR2 SVGEGT. The CDR3 DNA reads TGTGCCAGCAGTTACTCGCTTAGCCCAGATACGCAGTATTTT. It translates to CASSYSLSPDTQYF.

The chain uses TRBV10-3 and TRBJ2-1; 7 nucleotides match TRBD2. The CDR3 loop spans 15 amino acids. The ends lost 3 bases at V and 5 bases at J; junction bases unmatched: 7. Germline lookup yields CDR1 ENHRY and CDR2 SYGVKD. The CDR3 DNA follows: TGTGCCATCAGTGAACGAGCGGGGTCAAACAATGAGCAGTTCTTC. It encodes CAISERAGSNNEQFF.

This rearrangement joins TRBV15 to TRBJ2-2; D assignment may be TRBD1 or TRBD2 (5 bases each). Trimming left V 7 bases short and J 0 bases short, with 15 bases between. The CDR3 runs 16 residues. Germline loops: CDR1 LNHNV, CDR2 YYDKDF (reference sequence). The CDR3 DNA is TGTGCCACCACTGGACCGGGACGGACGAACACCGGGGAGCTGTTTTTT. This encodes CATTGPGRTNTGELFF.

There are a few counts of this clonotype. V usage is TRBV7-8 and J usage is TRBJ1-5, with D unresolved. CDR3 length: 14 residues. Germline V gene data show CDR1 as SGHVS and CDR2 as FQNEAQ. Trimming cost V 5 bases and J 9 bases, with 17 bases left between them. The CDR3: CASSPAPSAMPQHF. The CDR3 DNA is TGTGCCAGCAGCCCGGCCCCCTCGGCAATGCCCCAGCATTTT.

As to this clonotype: This clone may be a read error of a much larger clone one base away. CDR3 loop: CTSSLAIPGVETQYF. The CDR3 DNA reads as TGTACCAGCAGCTTAGCGATACCAGGGGTAGAGACCCAGTACTTC. The rearrangement uses TRBV7-8 and TRBJ2-5, with TRBD1 as a possible D gene (6 bases). This CDR3 contains 15 residues. Germline loops: CDR1 SGHVS, CDR2 FQNEAQ.

The table lists this clonotype with a few counts. In DNA form, the CDR3 reads TGTGCCAGCAGCCTCGGTTCGGGACAGGGGGATGGTGGGGCCAACGTCCTGACTTTC. This encodes CASSLGSGQGDGGANVLTF. The chain employs TRBV7-9 and TRBJ2-6, with 11 positions matching TRBD1. V dropped 5 bases and J dropped 3; count of bases not matched to a gene: 12. Germline CDR1 reads SEHNR; CDR2 reads FQNEAQ (reference sequence). This CDR3 region has 19 residues. The variable domain in full, completed from reference TRBV7-9 and TRBJ2-6, reads DTGVSQNPRHKITKRGQNVTFRCDPISEHNRLYWYRQTLGQGPEFLTYFQNEAQLEKSRLLSDRFSAERPKGSFSTLEIQRTEQGDSAMYLCASSLGSGQGDGGANVLTFGAGSRLTVL.

This clonotype appeared a few times. The CDR3 DNA reads TGCGCCAGCAGCCAAGTCCCGAGGGGAGCCTACGAGCAGTACTTC. Translated, it gives CASSQVPRGAYEQYF. The chain uses TRBV4-1 and TRBJ2-7; D might be TRBD1 or TRBD2, each matching 5 bases. This CDR3 has 15 residues. The germline V and J ends were trimmed by 1 base and 2 bases, with 12 bases remaining between them. Germline lookup yields CDR1 MGHRA and CDR2 YSYEKL.

In its sample, this clonotype was seen a few times. The chain employs TRBV6-1 and TRBJ1-2; the D is unclear. V was pared by 3 bases and J by 4 bases, with 9 bases between. Germline CDR1 is MNHNS and CDR2 is SASEGT. The CDR3 is 13 residues long. The CDR3 sequence is CASSERNLYGYTF. The DNA of the CDR3 is TGTGCCAGCAGTGAGAGGAATCTCTATGGCTACACCTTC.

This clonotype appeared a few times. The gene calls are TRBV5-6 and TRBJ2-7; tentatively, D is TRBD1 (5 bases). This CDR3 has 15 residues. The V gene lost 0 bases and the J gene lost 0 bases, with 10 bases spanning the gap. CDR1 is SGHDT and CDR2 is YYEEEE in the germline V gene. In nucleotides, the CDR3 is TGTGCCAGCAGCTTGGGGACATACCTCTCCTACGAGCAGTACGTC. This sequence encodes CASSLGTYLSYEQYV.

This clonotype was seen more than once but under ten times. The V call is TRBV20-1, the J call TRBJ1-1; 8 bases match TRBD1. The CDR3 consists of 13 residues. In germline, CDR1 is DFQATT, CDR2 SNEGSKA (reference sequence). The trim removed 6 bases at V and 6 bases at J, leaving 9 bases unmatched. For the CDR3, the DNA is TGCAGTGCCAGGACAGGGCTAAGGGCTGAAGCTTTCTTT. This codes for CSARTGLRAEAFF.

The chain carries TRBV12-3 or TRBV12-4 and TRBJ2-3, with 8 positions matching TRBD2. Trimming cost V 9 bases and J 5 bases; bases outside gene matches: 10. The CDR3 totals 14 residues. CDR3 residues: CASVTGGAIDTQYF. The CDR3 DNA reads TGTGCCAGTGTTACGGGGGGGGCCATAGATACGCAGTATTTT.

The chain links TRBV20-1 to TRBJ1-6, with D perhaps matching TRBD1 (5 bases). Between the trimmed V and J ends, which lost 0 bases and 7 bases, there was a span of 19 bases. CDR1 DFQATT and CDR2 SNEGSKA come from the germline V gene (reference sequence). CDR3 length: 17 amino acids. The CDR3 DNA reads as TGCAGTGCTAGAGAAGGGGAGGCCGCGGCGGGGAATTCACCCCTCCACTTT. Encoded protein: CSAREGEAAAGNSPLHF.

In this sample, this clonotype turned up many times. The rearrangement joins TRBV7-2 to TRBJ2-1, with D tentatively TRBD1 or TRBD2 (6 bases each). Per germline, CDR1 SGHTA and CDR2 FQGNSA. The CDR3 runs 17 residues. V was clipped by 1 base and J by 2 bases, with 15 bases between them. CDR3 amino acids: CASSLDVRGAPYNEQFF. CDR3 DNA: TGTGCCAGCAGCTTAGACGTAAGGGGGGCCCCCTACAATGAGCAGTTCTTC.

This clonotype occurred a few times. The gene calls are TRBV5-5 and TRBJ2-7; D unclear. The CDR3 consists of 11 residues. Germline values: CDR1 SGHKS, CDR2 YYEKEE (reference sequence). The V end lost 4 bases, the J end lost 7 bases, and 9 bases lay between the germline ends. The CDR3: CASSPSEEQYF. CDR3 sequence (DNA): TGTGCCAGCAGCCCATCAGAGGAGCAGTACTTC. Full variable domain (missing parts from reference TRBV5-5 and TRBJ2-7): DAGVTQSPTHLIKTRGQQVTLRCSPISGHKSVSWYQQVLGQGPQFIFQYYEKEERGRGNFPDRFSARQFPNYSSELNVNALLLGDSALYLCASSPSEEQYFGPGTRLTVT.

This clonotype was detected once. CDR3 sequence (DNA): TGCGCCAGCAGCGTCAGGGGACAGGGGAACACTGAAGCTTTCTTT. This gives the protein CASSVRGQGNTEAFF. The gene calls are TRBV4-1 and TRBJ1-1; 9 bases fit TRBD1. V lost 5 bases, J lost 1 base, and 5 bases stayed unmatched. This CDR3 comprises 15 residues. CDR1 MGHRA and CDR2 YSYEKL come from the germline V gene.

The V gene is TRBV5-1, the J gene TRBJ2-1; a possible D gene is TRBD2 (5 bases). V lost 3 bases and J 14 bases, leaving 12 bases between the germline ends. Germline V lookup: CDR1 SGHRS, CDR2 YFSETQ. CDR3 length: 11 residues. Written as DNA, the CDR3 is TGCGCCAGCAGCTCGGGGAGCGCCGAGTTCTTC. Translating gives CASSSGSAEFF.

The J gene is TRBJ1-3, the V gene TRBV7-2; the D is unclear. Germline V lookup: CDR1 SGHTA, CDR2 FQGNSA. The CDR3 loop spans 18 amino acids. Trimming took 0 bases from V and 0 from J, leaving 15 bases between them. The CDR3 is CASSLAGEGPLSGNTIYF. CDR3 in DNA: TGTGCCAGCAGCTTAGCGGGAGAAGGGCCCCTCTCTGGAAACACCATATATTTT.

This clonotype has only a few counts. The chain couples TRBV5-4 to TRBJ2-6, with 7 nucleotides matching TRBD1. CDR3 length: 20 amino acids. Trimming at V came to 1 base and at J to 0 bases, leaving 13 bases not matched to a gene. CDR1 SGHNT and CDR2 YYREEE come from the germline V gene (reference sequence). CDR3 loop: CASSLRLMRQGVSGANVLTF. CDR3 bases: TGTGCCAGCAGCTTGAGGCTGATGAGACAGGGAGTCTCTGGGGCCAACGTCCTGACTTTC.

The chain joins TRBV20-1 to TRBJ2-1; D might be TRBD1 (6 bases). Germline CDR1 is DFQATT and CDR2 is SNEGSKA (reference sequence). The CDR3 spans 16 residues. Deletions cut 6 bases from V and 4 bases from J, with 22 bases between. CDR3 residues: CSALEPGHGGYNEQFF. The CDR3 DNA is TGCAGTGCCCTTGAACCGGGACATGGGGGATACAATGAGCAGTTCTTC.

This chain uses TRBV4-1 with TRBJ1-1, with 12 nucleotides matching TRBD1. The CDR3 contains 16 residues. The germline V gene has CDR1 MGHRA and CDR2 YSYEKL. V was clipped by 0 bases and J by 5 bases; unmatched bases: 4. CDR3 sequence: CASSQDGTGGSTEAFF. CDR3 in DNA: TGCGCCAGCAGCCAAGATGGGACAGGGGGCAGTACTGAAGCTTTCTTT.

V and J are TRBV2 and TRBJ1-4; D call uncertain. The CDR3 is 14 residues long. Germline CDR1 reads SNHLY; CDR2 reads FYNNEI. V was clipped by 6 bases and J by 6 bases, with 14 bases between them. The CDR3 spells CASRFRYNDEKLFF. Written as DNA, the CDR3 is TGTGCCAGCAGGTTCCGGTATAACGATGAAAAACTGTTTTTT.

Ten or more counts support this clonotype. This chain connects TRBV12-3 or TRBV12-4 to TRBJ1-1, with unresolved D. V shed 6 bases and J shed 4 bases, with 21 bases lying between them. The CDR3 contains 16 residues. In DNA form, the CDR3 reads TGTGCCAGCAGCCTAACGGTCCGGGTTTTGGTCACTGAAGCTTTCTTT. Its translation: CASSLTVRVLVTEAFF.

There are a few counts of this clonotype. The chain links TRBV6-5 to TRBJ2-3; the D is unclear. The CDR3 sequence is 16 residues long. Germline-derived CDR1 and CDR2 are MNHEY and SVGAGI. Trimming took off 3 bases at V and 2 bases at J, with 15 bases between the two ends. The CDR3 loop reads CASSYSAAFLTDTQYF. The CDR3 DNA reads TGTGCCAGCAGTTATTCGGCAGCGTTCCTCACAGATACGCAGTATTTT.

This clonotype turned up a few times. This chain links TRBV28 with TRBJ2-5; tentative D call: TRBD1 (5 bases). The germline CDR1 and CDR2 sequences are MDHEN and SYDVKM. The V end was cut by 2 bases, the J end by 4 bases, with 14 bases between. The length of the CDR3 is 15 residues. The CDR3 region is CASSLGASGSETQYF. CDR3 DNA: TGTGCCAGCAGTTTAGGAGCGTCAGGGTCAGAGACCCAGTACTTC.

This clonotype occurred a few times. This chain links TRBV6-6 with TRBJ2-1; D unclear. The CDR3 runs to 12 residues. V was trimmed by 6 bases and J by 9 bases, leaving 12 bases between them. Germline values: CDR1 MNHNY, CDR2 SVGAGI (reference sequence). DNA for the CDR3: TGTGCCAGCAGCTGGGAAGAAGTTGAGCAGTTCTTC. Residues: CASSWEEVEQFF.

In its sample, this clonotype was seen many times. The chain uses TRBV6-1 and TRBJ2-3; 9 positions match TRBD2. In germline, CDR1 is MNHNS, CDR2 SASEGT. The CDR3 has 20 amino acids. Germline trimming cut 3 bases from V and 6 bases from J; bases unmatched to any gene: 22. The CDR3: CASSEGSGGRYTVSLDTQYF. The CDR3 DNA follows: TGTGCCAGCAGTGAGGGGAGCGGGGGGCGATACACAGTGTCTTTGGATACGCAGTATTTT.

The rearrangement joins TRBV11-2 to TRBJ2-1; TRBD2 agrees at 8 bases. The CDR3 is 16 residues long. J was trimmed by 1 base and V by 7 bases; bases with no gene match: 9. Germline loops: CDR1 SGHAT, CDR2 FQNNGV. Written as DNA, the CDR3 is TGTGCCAGCAAAAGTCCGGGACTAGGATCCTACAATGAGCAGTTCTTC. Translating it yields CASKSPGLGSYNEQFF.

This clonotype was detected ten times or more. V is TRBV7-8 and J is TRBJ1-6; possibly TRBD1 for D (5 bases). CDR1 SGHVS and CDR2 FQNEAQ come from the germline V gene. V lost 2 bases and J 5 bases, leaving 16 bases between the germline ends. The CDR3 totals 17 residues. The CDR3 is CASSLRGRTTDNSPLHF. Written as DNA, the CDR3 is TGTGCCAGCAGCTTAAGGGGCAGGACCACTGATAATTCACCCCTCCACTTT.